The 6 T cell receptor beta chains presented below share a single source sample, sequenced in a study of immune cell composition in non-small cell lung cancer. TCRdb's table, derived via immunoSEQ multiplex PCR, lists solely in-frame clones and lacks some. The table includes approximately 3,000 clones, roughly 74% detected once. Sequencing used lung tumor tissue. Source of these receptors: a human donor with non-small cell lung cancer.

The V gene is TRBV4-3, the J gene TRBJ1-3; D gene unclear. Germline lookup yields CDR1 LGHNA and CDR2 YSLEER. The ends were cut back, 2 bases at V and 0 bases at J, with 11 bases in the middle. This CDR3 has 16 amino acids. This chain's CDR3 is CASSQYEPYSGNTIYF. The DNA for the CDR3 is TGCGCCAGCAGCCAATACGAACCCTACTCTGGAAACACCATATATTTT.

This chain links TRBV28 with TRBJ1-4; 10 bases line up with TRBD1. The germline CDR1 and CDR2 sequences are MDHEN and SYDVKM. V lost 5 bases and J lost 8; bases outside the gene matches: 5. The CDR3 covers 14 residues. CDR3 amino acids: CASSAGTGEEKLFF. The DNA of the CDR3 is TGTGCCAGCAGTGCCGGGACAGGGGAAGAAAAACTGTTTTTT.

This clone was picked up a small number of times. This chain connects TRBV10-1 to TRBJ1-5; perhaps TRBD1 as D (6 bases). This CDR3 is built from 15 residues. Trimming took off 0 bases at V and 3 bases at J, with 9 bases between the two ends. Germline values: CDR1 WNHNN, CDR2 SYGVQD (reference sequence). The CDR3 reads CASSESAGDNQPQHF. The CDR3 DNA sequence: TGCGCCAGCAGTGAGTCTGCAGGGGACAATCAGCCCCAGCATTTT.

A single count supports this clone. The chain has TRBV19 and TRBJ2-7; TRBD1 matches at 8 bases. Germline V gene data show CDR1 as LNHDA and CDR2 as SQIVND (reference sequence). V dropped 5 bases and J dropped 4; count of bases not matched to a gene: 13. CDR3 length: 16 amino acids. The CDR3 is CASSPNWQGARYEQYF. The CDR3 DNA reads TGTGCCAGTAGTCCAAATTGGCAGGGGGCGCGGTACGAGCAGTACTTC.

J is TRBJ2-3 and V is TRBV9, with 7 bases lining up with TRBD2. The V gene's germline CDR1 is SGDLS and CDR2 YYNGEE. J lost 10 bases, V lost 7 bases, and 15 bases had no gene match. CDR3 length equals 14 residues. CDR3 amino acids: CASDSSMGREPQYF. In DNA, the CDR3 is TGTGCCAGCGATTCGAGCATGGGGCGGGAGCCGCAGTATTTT.

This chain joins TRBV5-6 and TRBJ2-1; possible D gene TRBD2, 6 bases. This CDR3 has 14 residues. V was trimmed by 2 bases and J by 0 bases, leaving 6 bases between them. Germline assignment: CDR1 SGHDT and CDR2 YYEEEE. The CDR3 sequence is CASSLAGSYNEQFF. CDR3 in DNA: TGTGCCAGCAGCTTAGCGGGCTCCTACAATGAGCAGTTCTTC.